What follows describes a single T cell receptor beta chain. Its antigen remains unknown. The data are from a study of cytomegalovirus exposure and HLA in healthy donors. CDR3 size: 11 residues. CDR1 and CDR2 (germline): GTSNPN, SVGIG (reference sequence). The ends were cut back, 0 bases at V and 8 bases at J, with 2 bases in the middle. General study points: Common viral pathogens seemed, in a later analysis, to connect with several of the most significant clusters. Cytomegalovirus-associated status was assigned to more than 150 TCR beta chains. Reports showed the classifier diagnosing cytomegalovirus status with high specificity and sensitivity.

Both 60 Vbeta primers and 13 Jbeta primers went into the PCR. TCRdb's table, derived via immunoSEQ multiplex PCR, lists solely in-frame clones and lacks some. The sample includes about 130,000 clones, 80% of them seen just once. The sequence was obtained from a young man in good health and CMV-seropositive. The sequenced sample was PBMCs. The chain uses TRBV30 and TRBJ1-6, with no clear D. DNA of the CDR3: TGTGCCTGGAGTGTCGATTCACCCCTCCACTTT. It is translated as CAWSVDSPLHF.